Listed below are T cell receptor beta chains from one sample, sequenced in a study of shared clonotypes between healthy human individuals. Profiling relied on immunoSEQ multiplex PCR, and the TCRdb table lists in-frame clones only, not all of them. This sample has about 680,000 clones, with about 80% found just once. The sample was memory CD4+ T cells sorted from blood. The receptor source for this set is a woman aged 30 to 39 in good health. Both conserved end residues are part of each CDR3. The order of the fields is V gene, D gene, J gene, clone size, CDR3 protein, CDR3 DNA. D genes are given only for firm matches. For some rows the clone size is stated as once, few or many, or as a class when expanded; others skip it.

V gene: TRBV7-2
D gene: TRBD1
J gene: TRBJ1-5
clone size: once
CDR3 protein: CASSTGQGGLQPQHF
CDR3 DNA: TGTGCCAGCAGCACGGGACAGGGGGGGCTTCAGCCCCAGCATTTT

V gene: TRBV30
D gene: TRBD2
J gene: TRBJ2-5
clone size: few
CDR3 protein: CAWGEGTQYF
CDR3 DNA: TGTGCCTGGGGGGAGGGGACCCAGTACTTC

V gene: TRBV7-3
D gene: TRBD2
J gene: TRBJ2-1
clone size: NA
CDR3 protein: CASSSVPGLAGVNEQFF
CDR3 DNA: TGTGCCAGCAGCTCAGTACCGGGACTAGCGGGAGTAAATGAGCAGTTCTTC

V gene: TRBV7-9
D gene: TRBD1
J gene: TRBJ2-2
clone size: NA
CDR3 protein: CASSKKRTGGTGELFF
CDR3 DNA: TGTGCCAGCAGCAAGAAACGGACAGGGGGAACCGGGGAGCTGTTTTTT

V gene: TRBV5-6
D gene: NA
J gene: TRBJ1-1
clone size: NA
CDR3 protein: CASSLGGRTGNTEAFF
CDR3 DNA: TGTGCCAGCAGCTTGGGGGGTCGAACGGGGAACACTGAAGCTTTCTTT

V gene: TRBV28
D gene: TRBD2
J gene: TRBJ2-1
clone size: few
CDR3 protein: CASSPASGVSYNEQFF
CDR3 DNA: TGTGCCAGCAGCCCTGCTAGCGGGGTTTCCTACAATGAGCAGTTCTTC

V gene: TRBV5-4
D gene: TRBD1
J gene: TRBJ2-6
clone size: NA
CDR3 protein: CASSPPGQVHSGANVLTF
CDR3 DNA: TGTGCCAGCAGCCCTCCGGGACAGGTCCACTCTGGGGCCAACGTCCTGACTTTC

V gene: TRBV19
D gene: TRBD1
J gene: TRBJ2-1
clone size: NA
CDR3 protein: CASSSPGQGYDEQFF
CDR3 DNA: TGTGCCAGTAGTTCACCGGGACAGGGTTACGATGAGCAGTTCTTC

V gene: TRBV30
D gene: TRBD2
J gene: TRBJ2-2
clone size: NA
CDR3 protein: CAWSFTSGRALNTGELFF
CDR3 DNA: TGTGCCTGGAGTTTCACTAGCGGGAGGGCTCTGAACACCGGGGAGCTGTTTTTT

V gene: TRBV28
D gene: NA
J gene: TRBJ2-3
clone size: NA
CDR3 protein: CASKGSTDTQYF
CDR3 DNA: TGTGCCAGCAAGGGGAGCACAGATACGCAGTATTTT

V gene: TRBV6-1
D gene: TRBD1
J gene: TRBJ1-5
clone size: few
CDR3 protein: CASRQGARDQPQHF
CDR3 DNA: TGTGCCAGCAGACAGGGGGCGCGAGATCAGCCCCAGCATTTT

V gene: TRBV29-1
D gene: TRBD1
J gene: TRBJ2-5
clone size: NA
CDR3 protein: CSVSKRTGDKTQYF
CDR3 DNA: TGCAGCGTTTCTAAGAGGACAGGAGACAAGACCCAGTACTTC

V gene: TRBV4-2
D gene: NA
J gene: TRBJ2-3
clone size: many
CDR3 protein: CASSPRLGELSTDTQYF
CDR3 DNA: TGTGCCAGCAGCCCGAGACTAGGTGAACTGAGCACAGATACGCAGTATTTT

V gene: TRBV25-1
D gene: TRBD1
J gene: TRBJ2-3
clone size: once
CDR3 protein: CASGPGQGLDTQYF
CDR3 DNA: TGTGCCAGCGGGCCGGGACAGGGATTAGATACGCAGTATTTT

V gene: TRBV28
D gene: TRBD1
J gene: TRBJ2-4
clone size: once
CDR3 protein: CASSLRQGRDNDIQYF
CDR3 DNA: TGTGCCAGCAGTTTACGACAGGGGCGGGACAACGACATTCAGTACTTC

V gene: TRBV29-1
D gene: NA
J gene: TRBJ2-1
clone size: few
CDR3 protein: CSVDGFGNEQFF
CDR3 DNA: TGCAGCGTTGATGGGTTTGGTAATGAGCAGTTCTTC

V gene: TRBV28
D gene: NA
J gene: TRBJ1-5
clone size: few
CDR3 protein: CASALSVSNQPQHF
CDR3 DNA: TGTGCCAGCGCCCTCTCGGTTAGCAATCAGCCCCAGCATTTT

V gene: TRBV28
D gene: TRBD1
J gene: TRBJ1-1
clone size: NA
CDR3 protein: CASTQGAPFGEAFF
CDR3 DNA: TGTGCCAGCACGCAGGGGGCGCCGTTTGGTGAAGCTTTCTTT

V gene: TRBV6-1
D gene: NA
J gene: TRBJ2-7
clone size: NA
CDR3 protein: CASSEAIHRHEQYF
CDR3 DNA: TGTGCCAGCAGTGAAGCGATTCACAGGCACGAGCAGTACTTC

V gene: TRBV7-2
D gene: NA
J gene: TRBJ2-1
clone size: NA
CDR3 protein: CASSLETGRAGYNEQFF
CDR3 DNA: TGTGCCAGCAGCTTAGAAACAGGCCGGGCGGGCTACAATGAGCAGTTCTTC

V gene: TRBV29-1
D gene: NA
J gene: TRBJ2-5
clone size: NA
CDR3 protein: CSVEGPRSGLLTQYF
CDR3 DNA: TGCAGCGTTGAAGGGCCTAGATCGGGGCTTCTGACCCAGTACTTC

V gene: TRBV5-1
D gene: NA
J gene: TRBJ2-2
clone size: NA
CDR3 protein: CASSPTASNTGELFF
CDR3 DNA: TGCGCCAGCAGCCCGACGGCATCGAACACCGGGGAGCTGTTTTTT

V gene: TRBV6-6
D gene: NA
J gene: TRBJ1-4
clone size: NA
CDR3 protein: CASSDGTATNEKLFF
CDR3 DNA: TGTGCCAGCAGTGACGGGACCGCAACTAATGAAAAACTGTTTTTT

V gene: TRBV5-6
D gene: TRBD1
J gene: TRBJ1-2
clone size: NA
CDR3 protein: CASSLGGTAINYGYTF
CDR3 DNA: TGTGCCAGCAGCTTGGGCGGGACAGCAATTAACTATGGCTACACCTTC

V gene: TRBV11-3
D gene: TRBD2
J gene: TRBJ2-1
clone size: NA
CDR3 protein: CASSLFPPGLALGNEQFF
CDR3 DNA: TGTGCCAGCAGCTTATTCCCCCCGGGACTAGCTCTAGGGAATGAGCAGTTCTTC

V gene: TRBV27
D gene: TRBD1
J gene: TRBJ1-5
clone size: NA
CDR3 protein: CASGRGQGRWDQPQHF
CDR3 DNA: TGTGCCAGCGGAAGGGGACAGGGCCGTTGGGACCAGCCCCAGCATTTT

V gene: TRBV5-1
D gene: TRBD1
J gene: TRBJ1-3
clone size: many
CDR3 protein: CASSFGTAGNTIYF
CDR3 DNA: TGCGCCAGCAGCTTCGGGACAGCTGGAAACACCATATATTTT